A selection of T cell receptor beta chains follows, all from one sample in a study of radiation and T cells in renal cell carcinoma. Generated by immunoSEQ multiplex PCR, the TCRdb table keeps only in-frame clones and is missing some. The table lists roughly 80,000 clones, 86% of them singletons. The sample here was blood, taken from a patient whose treatment included radiotherapy and nephrectomy. These receptors were taken from a woman aged 45-65 years with renal cell carcinoma. Each CDR3 is given with its conserved first and last residue. D genes are given only for firm matches. For some rows the clone size is stated as once, few or many, or as a class when expanded; others skip it.

DNA: TGTGCCAGCGTATCCAGGGACATCAACTACAATGAGCAGTTCTTC; CDR3: CASVSRDINYNEQFF; D: -; size: -; J: TRBJ2-1; length: 15; V: TRBV6-6
DNA: TGTGCCAGCAGTCACTCCTCAGGGGGGTCCACAGATACGCAGTATTTT; CDR3: CASSHSSGGSTDTQYF; D: -; size: -; J: TRBJ2-3; length: 16; V: TRBV28
DNA: TGTGCCAGCAGCCCTCCGGGACCGCACTACACCTTC; CDR3: CASSPPGPHYTF; D: -; size: -; J: TRBJ1-2; length: 12; V: TRBV6-5
DNA: TGCAGTGCCAGGGAGGATGAGCAGTTCTTC; CDR3: CSAREDEQFF; D: -; size: -; J: TRBJ2-1; length: 10; V: TRBV20-1
DNA: TGTGCCAGCAGCCCGGGGACAACAAACACCGGGGAGCTGTTTTTT; CDR3: CASSPGTTNTGELFF; D: -; size: once; J: TRBJ2-2; length: 15; V: TRBV7-2
DNA: TGTGCCAGCAGTTTTGTAGGGACGGTTGGGGCCAACGTCCTGACTTTC; CDR3: CASSFVGTVGANVLTF; D: -; size: -; J: TRBJ2-6; length: 16; V: TRBV27
DNA: TGCGCCAGCAGCCACGACGGACTAGCGGGTTACAATGAGCAGTTCTTC; CDR3: CASSHDGLAGYNEQFF; D: TRBD2; size: -; J: TRBJ2-1; length: 16; V: TRBV4-3
DNA: TGTGCCAGCAGCTTAGGCGGGGTAAACACCGGGGAGCTGTTTTTT; CDR3: CASSLGGVNTGELFF; D: -; size: once; J: TRBJ2-2; length: 15; V: TRBV5-4
DNA: TGCGCCAGCAGCACGGACAGGGCGGGCGAGACCCAGTACTTC; CDR3: CASSTDRAGETQYF; D: TRBD1; size: -; J: TRBJ2-5; length: 14; V: TRBV5-1
DNA: TGTGCCAGCAGTCGGACTAGCGGGGGCCATTACAATGAGCAGTTCTTC; CDR3: CASSRTSGGHYNEQFF; D: TRBD2; size: -; J: TRBJ2-1; length: 16; V: TRBV7-9
DNA: TGTGCCAGTACGTCTGGGACTGGAGGCCCCACAGATACGCAGTATTTT; CDR3: CASTSGTGGPTDTQYF; D: -; size: -; J: TRBJ2-3; length: 16; V: TRBV19
DNA: TGTGCCAGCAGCTATGACAAAAACGAGAACACCGGGGAGCTGTTTTTT; CDR3: CASSYDKNENTGELFF; D: -; size: once; J: TRBJ2-2; length: 16; V: TRBV6-4
DNA: TGTGCCAGCAGCCCTCCTAGCGGGGATGAGACCCAGTACTTC; CDR3: CASSPPSGDETQYF; D: TRBD2; size: -; J: TRBJ2-5; length: 14; V: TRBV5-4
DNA: TGTGCCAGCAGTTATTTTGAAAAACTGTTTTTT; CDR3: CASSYFEKLFF; D: -; size: few; J: TRBJ1-4; length: 11; V: TRBV6-6
DNA: TGTGCCAGCAGTCCGGGACAGGGGCTTGCCGGGGAGCTGTTTTTT; CDR3: CASSPGQGLAGELFF; D: TRBD1; size: -; J: TRBJ2-2; length: 15; V: TRBV6-4
DNA: TGTGCCTGGAGTTTAGGGGGAAGGGAGACCCAGTACTTC; CDR3: CAWSLGGRETQYF; D: -; size: -; J: TRBJ2-5; length: 13; V: TRBV30
DNA: TGTGCCAGCAGCTTATTTCGTCAGGAGAGCTCCTACGAGCAGTACTTC; CDR3: CASSLFRQESSYEQYF; D: -; size: -; J: TRBJ2-7; length: 16; V: TRBV7-9
DNA: TGTGCCAGCAGCCACCGCGGCGGGGCCCAGTACTTC; CDR3: CASSHRGGAQYF; D: -; size: -; J: TRBJ2-5; length: 12; V: TRBV7-2
DNA: TGTGCCAGTAGTATAGATCGGGACAGCGGGACCTACGAGCAGTACTTC; CDR3: CASSIDRDSGTYEQYF; D: -; size: -; J: TRBJ2-7; length: 16; V: TRBV19
DNA: TGCGCCAGCAGCCGAAGGGGGGTCTCCTACAATGAGCAGTTCTTC; CDR3: CASSRRGVSYNEQFF; D: -; size: -; J: TRBJ2-1; length: 15; V: TRBV10-1
DNA: TGTGCCAGCAACAAAGAATTGGGACAGGGGGTCTACGAGCAGTACTTC; CDR3: CASNKELGQGVYEQYF; D: TRBD1; size: -; J: TRBJ2-7; length: 16; V: TRBV27
DNA: TGCGCCAGCAAGTCCGGGACTAGCGGGCACAATGAGCAGTTCTTC; CDR3: CASKSGTSGHNEQFF; D: TRBD2; size: -; J: TRBJ2-1; length: 15; V: TRBV4-1
DNA: TGTGCCAGCAGCTTAGTCTTTGGCCACGAGCAGTACTTC; CDR3: CASSLVFGHEQYF; D: -; size: -; J: TRBJ2-7; length: 13; V: TRBV13
DNA: TGTGCCAGCAGCCCGGGACGGAGCAATCAGCCCCAGCATTTT; CDR3: CASSPGRSNQPQHF; D: -; size: -; J: TRBJ1-5; length: 14; V: TRBV7-2
DNA: TGTGCCATCAGTGTGGACAGTTTGAACACTGAAGCTTTCTTT; CDR3: CAISVDSLNTEAFF; D: -; size: -; J: TRBJ1-1; length: 14; V: TRBV10-3
DNA: TGTGCCAGCAGCTTAGCTGGGACAGCGAGCTCCTACGAGCAGTACTTC; CDR3: CASSLAGTASSYEQYF; D: TRBD1; size: -; J: TRBJ2-7; length: 16; V: TRBV7-8